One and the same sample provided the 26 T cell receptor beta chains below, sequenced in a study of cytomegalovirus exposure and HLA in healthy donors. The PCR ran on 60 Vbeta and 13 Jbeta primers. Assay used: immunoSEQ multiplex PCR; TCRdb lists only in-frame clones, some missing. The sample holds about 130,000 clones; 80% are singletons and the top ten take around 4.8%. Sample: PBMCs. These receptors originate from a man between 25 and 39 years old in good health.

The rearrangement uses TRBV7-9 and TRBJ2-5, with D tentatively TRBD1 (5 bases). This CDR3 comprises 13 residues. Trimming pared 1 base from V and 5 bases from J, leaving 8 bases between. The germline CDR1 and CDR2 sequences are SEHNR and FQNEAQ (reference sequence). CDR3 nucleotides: TGTGCCAGCAGCTTAGTAGGGGTCGAGACCCAGTACTTC. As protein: CASSLVGVETQYF.

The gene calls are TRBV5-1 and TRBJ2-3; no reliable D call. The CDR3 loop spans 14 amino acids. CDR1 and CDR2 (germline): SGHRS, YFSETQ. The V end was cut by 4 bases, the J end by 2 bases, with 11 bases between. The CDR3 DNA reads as TGCGCCAGCAGCGTAGCTTCTAACACAGATACGCAGTATTTT. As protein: CASSVASNTDTQYF.

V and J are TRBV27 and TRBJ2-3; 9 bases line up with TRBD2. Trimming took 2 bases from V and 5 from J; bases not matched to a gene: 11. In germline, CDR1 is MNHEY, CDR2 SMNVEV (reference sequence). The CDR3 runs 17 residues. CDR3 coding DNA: TGTGCCAGCAGTTTAGGGGGACTAGCACAAGGGGGAGATACGCAGTATTTT. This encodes CASSLGGLAQGGDTQYF.

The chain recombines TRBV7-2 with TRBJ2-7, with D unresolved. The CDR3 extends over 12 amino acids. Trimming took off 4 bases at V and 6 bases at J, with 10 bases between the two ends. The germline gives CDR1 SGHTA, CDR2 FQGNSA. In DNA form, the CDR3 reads TGTGCCAGCAGCTACGACTCCGGCGAGCAGTACTTC. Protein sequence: CASSYDSGEQYF.

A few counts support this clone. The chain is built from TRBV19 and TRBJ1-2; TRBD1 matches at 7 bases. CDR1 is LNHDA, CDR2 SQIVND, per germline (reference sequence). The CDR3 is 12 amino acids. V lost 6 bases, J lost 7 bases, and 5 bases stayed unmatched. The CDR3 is CASRTGDSGYTF. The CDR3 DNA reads TGTGCCAGTAGAACAGGGGACAGTGGCTACACCTTC.

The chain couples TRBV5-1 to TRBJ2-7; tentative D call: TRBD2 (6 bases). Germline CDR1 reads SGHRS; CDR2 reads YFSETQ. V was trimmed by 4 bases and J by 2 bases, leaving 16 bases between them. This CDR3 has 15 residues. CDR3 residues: CASSTGTSVPYEQYF. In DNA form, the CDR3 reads TGCGCCAGCAGCACCGGGACTTCAGTCCCCTACGAGCAGTACTTC.

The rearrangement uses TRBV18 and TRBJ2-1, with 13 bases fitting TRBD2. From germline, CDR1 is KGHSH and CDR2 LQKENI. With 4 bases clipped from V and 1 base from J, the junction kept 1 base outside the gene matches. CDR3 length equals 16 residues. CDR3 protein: CASSQLAGGSYNEQFF. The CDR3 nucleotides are TGTGCCAGCTCACAACTAGCGGGAGGGTCCTACAATGAGCAGTTCTTC.

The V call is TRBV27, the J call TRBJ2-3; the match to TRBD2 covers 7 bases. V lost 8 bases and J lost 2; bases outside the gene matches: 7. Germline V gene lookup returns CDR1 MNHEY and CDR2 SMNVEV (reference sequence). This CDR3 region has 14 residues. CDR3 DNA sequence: TGTGCCAGCGCGCGGGGGACTAACACAGATACGCAGTATTTT. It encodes CASARGTNTDTQYF.

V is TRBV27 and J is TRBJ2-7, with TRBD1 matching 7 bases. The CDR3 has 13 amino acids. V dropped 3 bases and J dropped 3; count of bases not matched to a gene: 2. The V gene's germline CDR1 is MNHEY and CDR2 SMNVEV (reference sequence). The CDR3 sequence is CASSLRDSYEQYF. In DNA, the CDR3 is TGTGCCAGCAGTTTGAGGGACAGCTACGAGCAGTACTTC.

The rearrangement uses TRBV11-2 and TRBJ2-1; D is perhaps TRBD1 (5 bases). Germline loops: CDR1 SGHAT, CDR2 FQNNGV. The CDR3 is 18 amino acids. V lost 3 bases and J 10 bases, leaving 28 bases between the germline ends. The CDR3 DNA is TGTGCCAGCAGCTTTTTTAGAACAGGACCCCCCGCCCAGGGAGAGCAGTTCTTC. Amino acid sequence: CASSFFRTGPPAQGEQFF.

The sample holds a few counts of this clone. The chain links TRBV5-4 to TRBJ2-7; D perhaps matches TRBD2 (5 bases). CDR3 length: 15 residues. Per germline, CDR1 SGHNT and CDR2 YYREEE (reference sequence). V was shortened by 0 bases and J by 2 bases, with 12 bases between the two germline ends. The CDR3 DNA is TGTGCCAGCAGCTTGGGAGGGTCCTTAGCCTACGAGCAGTACTTC. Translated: CASSLGGSLAYEQYF.

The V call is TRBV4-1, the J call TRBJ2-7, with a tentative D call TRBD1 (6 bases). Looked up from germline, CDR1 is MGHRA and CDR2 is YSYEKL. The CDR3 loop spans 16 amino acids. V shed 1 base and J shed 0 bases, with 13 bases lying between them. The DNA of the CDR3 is TGCGCCAGCAGCCAAGTATGGGACATGAGCTCCTACGAGCAGTACTTC. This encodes CASSQVWDMSSYEQYF.

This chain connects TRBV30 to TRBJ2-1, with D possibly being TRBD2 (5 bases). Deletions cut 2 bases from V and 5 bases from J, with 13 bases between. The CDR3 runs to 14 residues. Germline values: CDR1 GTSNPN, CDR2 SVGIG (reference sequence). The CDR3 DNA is TGTGCCTGGAGTCTTACCTGGACTGACAATGAGCAGTTCTTC. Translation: CAWSLTWTDNEQFF. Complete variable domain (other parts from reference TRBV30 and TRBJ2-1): SQTIHQWPATLVQPVGSPLSLECTVEGTSNPNLYWYRQAAGRGLQLLFYSVGIGQISSEVPQNLSASRPQDRQFILSSKKLLLSDSGFYLCAWSLTWTDNEQFFGPGTRLTVL.

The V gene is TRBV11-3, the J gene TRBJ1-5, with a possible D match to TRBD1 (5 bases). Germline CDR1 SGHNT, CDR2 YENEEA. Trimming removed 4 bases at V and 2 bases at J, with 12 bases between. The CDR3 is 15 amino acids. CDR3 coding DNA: TGTGCCAGCAGCTCCGGCGGGGGAGGCAATCAGCCCCAGCATTTT. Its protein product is CASSSGGGGNQPQHF. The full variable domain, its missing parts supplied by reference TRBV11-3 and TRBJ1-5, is EAGVVQSPRYKIIEKKQPVAFWCNPISGHNTLYWYLQNLGQGPELLIRYENEEAVDDSQLPKDRFSAERLKGVDSTLKIQPAELGDSAVYLCASSSGGGGNQPQHFGDGTRLSIL.

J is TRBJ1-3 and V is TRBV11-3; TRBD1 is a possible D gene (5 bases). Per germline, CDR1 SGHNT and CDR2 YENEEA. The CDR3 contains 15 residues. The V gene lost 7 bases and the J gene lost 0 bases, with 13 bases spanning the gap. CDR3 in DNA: TGTGCCAGCACGAACCAGGGAAACTCTGGAAACACCATATATTTT. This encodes CASTNQGNSGNTIYF.

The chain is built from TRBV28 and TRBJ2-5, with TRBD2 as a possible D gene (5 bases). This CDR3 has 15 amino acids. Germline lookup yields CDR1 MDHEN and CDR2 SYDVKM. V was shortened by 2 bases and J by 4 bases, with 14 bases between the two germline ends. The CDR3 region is CASSLRLKHGETQYF. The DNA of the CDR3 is TGTGCCAGCAGTTTACGACTAAAGCACGGAGAGACCCAGTACTTC.

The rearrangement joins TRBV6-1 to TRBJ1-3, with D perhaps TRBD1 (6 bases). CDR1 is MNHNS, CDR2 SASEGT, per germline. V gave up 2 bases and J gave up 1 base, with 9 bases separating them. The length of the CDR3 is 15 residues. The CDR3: CASSETTGSGNTIYF. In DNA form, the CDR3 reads TGTGCCAGCAGTGAAACAACAGGGTCTGGAAACACCATATATTTT.

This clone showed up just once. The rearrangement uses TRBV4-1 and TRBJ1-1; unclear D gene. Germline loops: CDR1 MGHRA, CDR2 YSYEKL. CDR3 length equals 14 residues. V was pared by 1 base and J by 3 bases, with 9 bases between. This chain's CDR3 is CASSQGHTDTEAFF. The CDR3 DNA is TGCGCCAGCAGCCAAGGCCATACAGACACTGAAGCTTTCTTT.

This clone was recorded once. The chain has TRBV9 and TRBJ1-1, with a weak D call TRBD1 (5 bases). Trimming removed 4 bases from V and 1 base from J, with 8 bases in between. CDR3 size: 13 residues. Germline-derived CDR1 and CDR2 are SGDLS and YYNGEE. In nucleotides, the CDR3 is TGTGCCAGCAGCATACAGGAGAACACTGAAGCTTTCTTT. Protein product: CASSIQENTEAFF.

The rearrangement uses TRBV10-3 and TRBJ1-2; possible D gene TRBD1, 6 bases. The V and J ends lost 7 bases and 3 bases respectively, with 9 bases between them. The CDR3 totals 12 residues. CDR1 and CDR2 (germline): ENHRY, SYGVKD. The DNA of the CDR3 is TGTGCCATCAACCCAGGGGACTATGGCTACACCTTC. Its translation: CAINPGDYGYTF.

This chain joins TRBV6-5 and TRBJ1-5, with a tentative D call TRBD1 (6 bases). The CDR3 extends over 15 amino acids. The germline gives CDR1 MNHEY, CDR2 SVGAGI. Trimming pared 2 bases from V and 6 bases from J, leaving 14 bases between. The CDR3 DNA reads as TGTGCCAGCAGTTACGACGGGGGGCTGTTTCAGCCCCAGCATTTT. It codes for CASSYDGGLFQPQHF.

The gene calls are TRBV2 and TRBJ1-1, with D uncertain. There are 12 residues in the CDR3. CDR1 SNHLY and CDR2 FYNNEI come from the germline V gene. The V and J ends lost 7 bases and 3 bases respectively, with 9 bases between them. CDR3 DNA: TGTGCCAGCAATCCCTTAGACACTGAAGCTTTCTTT. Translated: CASNPLDTEAFF.

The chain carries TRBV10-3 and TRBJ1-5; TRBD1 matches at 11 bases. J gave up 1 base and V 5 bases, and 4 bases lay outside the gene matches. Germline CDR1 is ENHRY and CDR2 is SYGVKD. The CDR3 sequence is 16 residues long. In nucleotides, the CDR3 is TGTGCCATCAGTAGGACAGGGGGCGTGAGCAATCAGCCCCAGCATTTT. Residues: CAISRTGGVSNQPQHF.

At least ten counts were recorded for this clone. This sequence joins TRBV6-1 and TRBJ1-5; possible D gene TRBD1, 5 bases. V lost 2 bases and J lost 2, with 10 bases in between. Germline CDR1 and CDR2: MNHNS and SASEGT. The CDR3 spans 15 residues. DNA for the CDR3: TGTGCCAGCAGTGAATTGGCGGGGGGCAATCAGCCCCAGCATTTT. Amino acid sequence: CASSELAGGNQPQHF.

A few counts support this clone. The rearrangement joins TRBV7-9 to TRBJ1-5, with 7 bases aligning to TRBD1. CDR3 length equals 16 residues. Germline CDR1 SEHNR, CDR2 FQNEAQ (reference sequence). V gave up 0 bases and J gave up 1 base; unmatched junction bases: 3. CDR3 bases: TGTGCCAGCAGCTTAGCAGGGACAGAAAGCAATCAGCCCCAGCATTTT. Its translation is CASSLAGTESNQPQHF.

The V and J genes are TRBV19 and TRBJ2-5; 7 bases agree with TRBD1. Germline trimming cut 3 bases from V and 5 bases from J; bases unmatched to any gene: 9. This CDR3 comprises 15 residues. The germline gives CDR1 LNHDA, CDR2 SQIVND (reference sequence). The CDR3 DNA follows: TGTGCCAGTAGTATTCGGGACAGTGTATCGGAGACCCAGTACTTC. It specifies CASSIRDSVSETQYF.